This is a list of T cell receptor beta chains from one sample in a study of technical replicates of blood from four donors. The method was immunoSEQ multiplex PCR; TCRdb's version includes in-frame clones alone and lacks a portion of them. Here the sample spans fewer than 15,000 clones, roughly 94% being singletons. The sequenced sample consisted of PBMCs. The origin of the receptors is a human donor in good health. Each CDR3 is given with its conserved first and last residue.

v_call: TRBV6-1
j_call: TRBJ1-3
cdr3_aa: CASSPLGSSGNTIYF

v_call: TRBV6-1
j_call: TRBJ2-7
cdr3_aa: CASSSLGAGGYEQYF

v_call: TRBV27
j_call: TRBJ2-2
cdr3_aa: CASSLRGYTGELFF

v_call: TRBV11-3
j_call: TRBJ2-7
cdr3_aa: CASSVDGQASSYEQYF

v_call: TRBV2
j_call: TRBJ2-1
cdr3_aa: CASSEATGILAGYNEQFF

v_call: TRBV5-4
j_call: TRBJ2-3
cdr3_aa: CASSVLDTQYF

v_call: TRBV27
j_call: TRBJ2-1
cdr3_aa: CASQKAGEDEQFF

v_call: TRBV28
j_call: TRBJ1-1
cdr3_aa: CASSSFDRGRRDTEAFF

v_call: TRBV7-8
j_call: TRBJ1-3
cdr3_aa: CASSQQVVGNTIYF

v_call: TRBV14
j_call: TRBJ1-4
cdr3_aa: CASSRTQGIEKLFF

v_call: TRBV6-6
j_call: TRBJ2-1
cdr3_aa: CASSRVYNEQFF

v_call: TRBV5-4
j_call: TRBJ2-5
cdr3_aa: CASSLGLAVKETQYF

v_call: TRBV6-1
j_call: TRBJ1-5
cdr3_aa: CASSYQGVGQPQHF

v_call: TRBV7-9
j_call: TRBJ1-5
cdr3_aa: CASSLTNQPQHF

v_call: TRBV29-1
j_call: TRBJ1-1
cdr3_aa: CSVEAMGPTEAFF

v_call: TRBV27
j_call: TRBJ2-1
cdr3_aa: CASSLKGQRGEQFF

v_call: TRBV5-1
j_call: TRBJ2-3
cdr3_aa: CASSLATLSTDTQYF

v_call: TRBV28
j_call: TRBJ2-1
cdr3_aa: CASRQRENYNEQFF

v_call: TRBV5-6
j_call: TRBJ2-7
cdr3_aa: CASSSPGKEKASYEQYF

v_call: TRBV28
j_call: TRBJ2-5
cdr3_aa: CASSGLAGAETQYF

v_call: TRBV6-1
j_call: TRBJ1-5
cdr3_aa: CASSDYGTGAYQPQHF

v_call: TRBV10-3
j_call: TRBJ2-7
cdr3_aa: CAISEARSYEQYF

v_call: TRBV28
j_call: TRBJ1-1
cdr3_aa: CASSPSWDSEAFF

v_call: TRBV19
j_call: TRBJ1-2
cdr3_aa: CASSSHRGGYTF

v_call: TRBV5-1
j_call: TRBJ2-1
cdr3_aa: CASSLNAGAYNEQFF

v_call: TRBV4-2
j_call: TRBJ2-3
cdr3_aa: CASSPETSGITDTQYF

v_call: TRBV19
j_call: TRBJ2-7
cdr3_aa: CASSLEVETGVSTYEQYF

v_call: TRBV10-1
j_call: TRBJ2-3
cdr3_aa: CASSERVAQGADTQYF

v_call: TRBV7-6
j_call: TRBJ2-2
cdr3_aa: CASSKTAANTGELFF

v_call: TRBV5-5
j_call: TRBJ2-2
cdr3_aa: CASSPTSGRRTGELFF

v_call: TRBV19
j_call: TRBJ2-7
cdr3_aa: CATAIGTSYEQYF

v_call: TRBV7-3
j_call: TRBJ1-1
cdr3_aa: CASSLIADRGSEAFF

v_call: TRBV28
j_call: TRBJ1-1
cdr3_aa: CASSLHDTDTEAFF

v_call: TRBV10-3
j_call: TRBJ2-2
cdr3_aa: CAISGGQGGGMNTGELFF

v_call: TRBV9
j_call: TRBJ1-3
cdr3_aa: CASSHRQPGDTIYF

v_call: TRBV27
j_call: TRBJ2-1
cdr3_aa: CASSLGPSWEGSEQFF

v_call: TRBV2
j_call: TRBJ2-1
cdr3_aa: CASYLSPGQGRGEQFF

v_call: TRBV5-1
j_call: TRBJ2-1
cdr3_aa: CASSLGSSGSVFF

v_call: TRBV29-1
j_call: TRBJ1-1
cdr3_aa: CSVRDREFTEAFF